The clone carrying this TCR beta chain is categorized as medium-sized. What it recognizes is unknown. This sample stems from a study of tumor-infiltrating lymphocytes in localized non-small cell lung cancer. Study-level findings and limits: T-cell fraction did not differ between immunotypes IM1 and IM2. Available tissue quantity limited TCR sequencing to a patient subset. Tumor T-cell fraction from TCR sequencing was not associated with recurrence-free survival (p = 0.61). Tumors had more T cell infiltration than uninvolved lung, per TCRbeta sequencing and CD3 counts.

TCRdb keeps only in-frame clones here, not all; method: immunoSEQ multiplex PCR. The table shows 9,500 or so clones, with 72% occurring only once. Trimming at V came to 0 bases and at J to 1 base, leaving 2 bases not matched to a gene. Germline CDR1 and CDR2: KGHSH and LQKENI. There are 15 residues in the CDR3. The sequence was collected from a human donor with non-small cell lung cancer. The chain has TRBV18 and TRBJ1-1; 7 bases align to TRBD1. The sample taken for sequencing was lung tumor tissue. The CDR3 is CASSPPDRANTEAFF. Here the CDR3 DNA reads TGTGCCAGCTCACCACCTGACAGGGCGAACACTGAAGCTTTCTTT.